The entry below gives a single TCR beta chain sequence along with its context. Its specificity is not known. This sequence may be a read error, since a much larger clone differs from it by one base. The sample originates from a study of neurological immune-mediated disorders. As for the study in general: The disease course was relapsing-remitting in roughly 31 and secondary progressive in about 9% of the roughly 35 multiple sclerosis patients.

This CDR3 region has 15 residues. Germline-derived CDR1 and CDR2 are DFQATT and SNEGSKA (reference sequence). Study-level results: Phylogenetic grouping placed 18 of 34 multiple sclerosis patients' repertoires in one related-CDR3 cluster, a possible signature. None of the CDR3 amino acid sequences of expanded clones recurred across subjects, suggesting private repertoires in all groups.

By 5'RACE with 10-nucleotide random UMIs, the cDNA was made. In TCRdb, the 5' RACE reads were re-called with MiXCR into one record per CDR3 protein. The data contain about 82,000 distinct CDR3 sequences, roughly 2.6% of them seen just once; the ten biggest clones take up roughly 1.2%. This TCR was sampled from a woman in her twenties or thirties with multiple sclerosis. Sequencing was performed on PBMCs. The V call is TRBV20-1, the J call TRBJ1-6, with D unclear. The CDR3 protein is CSARVPSSYNSPLNF. The CDR3 region has the DNA TGCAGTGCTAGGGTTCCCAGCTCCTATAATTCACCCCTCAACTTT.